This is a list of T cell receptor beta chains from one sample in a study of technical replicates of blood from a handful of donors. Sequenced by immunoSEQ multiplex PCR; TCRdb stores in-frame clones only, minus some. The table lists more than 60,000 clones, 95% of them singletons. What was sequenced was T cells isolated from PBMCs. These receptors were taken from a human donor in good health. Each CDR3 is given with its conserved first and last residue. A D gene is named only where the DNA matches it firmly. Clone sizes are given selectively: once, few, many, or a class where the clone is expanded.

CDR3,DNA,J,D,size,length,V
CASSSGQEIQETQYF,TGTGCCAGCAGTTCTGGACAGGAAATACAAGAGACCCAGTACTTC,TRBJ2-5,TRBD1,-,15,TRBV2
CASSQAVIGTREYEQYF,TGCGCCAGCAGCCAGGCCGTTATCGGGACTAGAGAGTACGAGCAGTACTTC,TRBJ2-7,TRBD2,-,17,TRBV4-1
CASSLAQGEEYAAWAQYF,TGCGCCAGCAGCTTGGCGCAAGGGGAGGAGTACGCCGCCTGGGCCCAGTACTTC,TRBJ2-5,-,-,18,TRBV5-1
CSVTGENTEAFF,TGCAGCGTTACAGGGGAAAACACTGAAGCTTTCTTT,TRBJ1-1,TRBD1,once,12,TRBV29-1
CASSYPSGSETQYF,TGTGCCAGCAGTTATCCGAGCGGGAGTGAGACCCAGTACTTC,TRBJ2-5,TRBD2,-,14,TRBV6-6
CASMEGGEAFF,TGTGCCAGCATGGAAGGAGGTGAAGCTTTCTTT,TRBJ1-1,-,-,11,TRBV2
CASSPGQLDEKLFF,TGTGCCAGCTCACCTGGGCAGCTGGATGAAAAACTGTTTTTT,TRBJ1-4,-,-,14,TRBV18
CASSQPYSPGDEQFF,TGCGCCAGCAGCCAACCCTATAGCCCGGGGGATGAGCAGTTCTTC,TRBJ2-1,-,-,15,TRBV4-1
CASSALTGHHQPQHF,TGTGCCAGCAGCGCATTGACCGGACACCATCAGCCCCAGCATTTT,TRBJ1-5,-,-,15,TRBV5-5
CASSQKGLVVETQYF,TGCGCCAGCAGCCAGAAAGGACTAGTTGTAGAGACCCAGTACTTC,TRBJ2-5,TRBD2,-,15,TRBV4-1
CASSWNRERGAEAFF,TGTGCCAGCAGCTGGAACAGGGAAAGGGGCGCTGAAGCTTTCTTT,TRBJ1-1,-,-,15,TRBV7-9
CASSGQGGTEAFF,TGCGCCAGCTCGGGACAGGGGGGCACTGAAGCTTTCTTT,TRBJ1-1,TRBD1,-,13,TRBV5-1
CASSLGGTSTDTQYF,TGTGCCAGCAGCTTGGGCGGGACTAGCACAGATACGCAGTATTTT,TRBJ2-3,-,-,15,TRBV7-8
CASSYSDTGVREQFF,TGTGCCAGCAGTTATTCAGATACAGGGGTCAGGGAGCAGTTCTTC,TRBJ2-1,TRBD1,-,15,TRBV6-5
CASSQYLSGGDLSTDTQYF,TGTGCCAGCAGCCAGTACCTTAGCGGGGGGGACCTAAGCACAGATACGCAGTATTTT,TRBJ2-3,TRBD2,-,19,TRBV14
CASSLNSQETQYF,TGTGCCAGCAGTTTAAACAGCCAAGAGACCCAGTACTTC,TRBJ2-5,-,-,13,TRBV27
CASSLGQSYGYTF,TGTGCCAGCAGTTTAGGACAGTCCTATGGCTACACCTTC,TRBJ1-2,-,-,13,TRBV6-5
CATSRKLAGTYEQYF,TGTGCCACCAGCAGGAAACTAGCGGGGACCTACGAGCAGTACTTC,TRBJ2-7,TRBD2,-,15,TRBV15
CASSPNTGAQSNQPQHF,TGTGCCAGCAGTCCAAACACAGGGGCCCAGTCAAATCAGCCCCAGCATTTT,TRBJ1-5,TRBD1,-,17,TRBV28
CASGLGGVQETQYF,TGTGCTAGTGGTCTGGGGGGGGTCCAAGAGACCCAGTACTTC,TRBJ2-5,TRBD2,-,14,TRBV12-5
CAWSSQTAGNTIYF,TGTGCCTGGAGTAGCCAGACAGCTGGAAACACCATATATTTT,TRBJ1-3,-,-,14,TRBV30
CASSANYGTGEFYEQYF,TGTGCCAGCAGTGCAAACTACGGGACAGGGGAATTCTACGAGCAGTACTTC,TRBJ2-7,TRBD1,-,17,TRBV2
CASSLGNTIYF,TGTGCCAGCAGTCTGGGAAACACCATATATTTT,TRBJ1-3,-,-,11,TRBV6-1
CASSYGVEQFF,TGTGCCAGCAGTTACGGGGTTGAGCAGTTCTTC,TRBJ2-1,-,-,11,TRBV27
CASSSLGELFF,TGTGCCAGCAGTTCTCTCGGGGAGCTGTTTTTT,TRBJ2-2,-,-,11,TRBV27
CASSLRDRYAETQYF,TGTGCCAGCAGCCTCCGGGACAGGTATGCGGAGACCCAGTACTTC,TRBJ2-5,TRBD1,-,15,TRBV5-5
CASSRTENYGYTF,TGTGCCAGCAGTCGTACCGAGAACTATGGCTACACCTTC,TRBJ1-2,-,-,13,TRBV7-6
CASGDRDWSGYTF,TGTGCCAGCGGGGACAGGGATTGGTCTGGCTACACCTTC,TRBJ1-2,TRBD1,-,13,TRBV5-8
CATSDQTGYEQYF,TGTGCCACCAGCGATCAAACGGGATACGAGCAGTACTTC,TRBJ2-7,-,-,13,TRBV15
CASSQVVQGRNEQFF,TGCGCCAGCAGCCAAGTGGTACAGGGGAGGAATGAGCAGTTCTTC,TRBJ2-1,-,-,15,TRBV4-1
CASSLGSGNTEAFF,TGTGCCAGCTCCCTCGGCTCAGGGAACACTGAAGCTTTCTTT,TRBJ1-1,-,-,14,TRBV18
CASSQGRSLYNEQFF,TGTGCCAGCAGCCAGGGCCGATCACTGTACAATGAGCAGTTCTTC,TRBJ2-1,-,-,15,TRBV27
CASSPRTGVPQPQHF,TGTGCCAGCTCACCAAGGACAGGGGTCCCTCAGCCCCAGCATTTT,TRBJ1-5,TRBD1,-,15,TRBV18
CASSLVLFEQYF,TGTGCCAGCAGTTTAGTTCTATTCGAGCAGTACTTC,TRBJ2-7,-,once,12,TRBV28
CASSIDRGGWNEQFF,TGTGCCAGTAGTATAGATCGGGGAGGCTGGAATGAGCAGTTCTTC,TRBJ2-1,-,-,15,TRBV19
CASSLPGQASKGSYEQYF,TGCGCCAGCAGCTTACCCGGACAGGCATCGAAAGGCTCCTACGAGCAGTACTTC,TRBJ2-7,TRBD1,-,18,TRBV5-1
CASSSNRGFRYGYTF,TGTGCCAGCAGCTCAAACAGGGGATTTCGATATGGCTACACCTTC,TRBJ1-2,TRBD1,-,15,TRBV6-5
CASRNPGQNYEQYF,TGTGCCAGCAGGAATCCGGGACAGAACTACGAGCAGTACTTC,TRBJ2-7,TRBD1,-,14,TRBV28
CASSIRPGLYNEQFF,TGTGCCAGTAGTATTCGGCCAGGGCTCTACAATGAGCAGTTCTTC,TRBJ2-1,-,-,15,TRBV19
CASTDPGYEQYF,TGTGCCAGCACCGACCCGGGCTACGAGCAGTACTTC,TRBJ2-7,-,-,12,TRBV27
CASSRDRGTIDYGYTF,TGTGCCAGCTCACGGGACAGGGGGACCATTGACTATGGCTACACCTTC,TRBJ1-2,TRBD1,-,16,TRBV18
CASSENYGGTLYNEQFF,TGCGCCAGCAGCGAGAATTACGGGGGAACCCTATACAATGAGCAGTTCTTC,TRBJ2-1,-,-,17,TRBV5-1
CASSLEGRGDTEAFF,TGTGCCAGCAGCTTGGAGGGGCGCGGGGACACTGAAGCTTTCTTT,TRBJ1-1,-,-,15,TRBV5-4
CASSFGQGTYEQYF,TGTGCCAGCAGCTTTGGACAGGGGACGTACGAGCAGTACTTC,TRBJ2-7,TRBD1,-,14,TRBV11-2
CASSPGAYEQYF,TGCGCCAGCAGCCCGGGGGCCTACGAGCAGTACTTC,TRBJ2-7,-,-,12,TRBV10-1
CAISVTGQGQETQYF,TGTGCCATCAGTGTGACGGGACAGGGGCAAGAGACCCAGTACTTC,TRBJ2-5,TRBD1,-,15,TRBV10-3
CASSPLYRGSGNTIYF,TGTGCCAGCAGCCCACTATATAGAGGCTCTGGAAACACCATATATTTT,TRBJ1-3,-,-,16,TRBV11-2
CASSLDVGTGGYEQYF,TGTGCCAGCAGCTTAGATGTGGGGACAGGGGGCTACGAGCAGTACTTC,TRBJ2-7,TRBD1,-,16,TRBV11-3
CASSEVSGYTF,TGTGCCAGCAGTGAGGTGAGCGGCTACACCTTC,TRBJ1-2,-,-,11,TRBV25-1
CASSIETGGGWQETQYF,TGCGCCAGCAGCATAGAAACAGGGGGCGGGTGGCAAGAGACCCAGTACTTC,TRBJ2-5,TRBD1,-,17,TRBV5-1
CASSVGEGTGSTNEKLFF,TGTGCCAGCAGCGTAGGAGAGGGGACAGGATCAACTAATGAAAAACTGTTTTTT,TRBJ1-4,TRBD1,-,18,TRBV9
CASSDQGSHYGYTF,TGTGCCAGCAGTGACCAGGGGAGCCACTATGGCTACACCTTC,TRBJ1-2,-,-,14,TRBV2
CASSPQDRGNEKLFF,TGTGCCAGCTCACCACAGGACAGGGGTAATGAAAAACTGTTTTTT,TRBJ1-4,TRBD1,once,15,TRBV18
CASSLRGRWGETQYF,TGTGCCAGCAGCTTGCGCGGGAGATGGGGAGAGACCCAGTACTTC,TRBJ2-5,TRBD2,-,15,TRBV5-6
CASSSTLSTGSYEQYF,TGTGCCAGCAGCTCTACCCTGTCCACGGGCTCCTACGAGCAGTACTTC,TRBJ2-7,-,-,16,TRBV5-8
CASSLDWLASTGELFF,TGCGCCAGCAGCTTGGATTGGCTAGCGTCCACCGGGGAGCTGTTTTTT,TRBJ2-2,-,-,16,TRBV5-1
CASSFAGGAGNTIYF,TGTGCCAGCAGCTTCGCAGGGGGAGCTGGAAACACCATATATTTT,TRBJ1-3,TRBD1,-,15,TRBV7-9
CASSRTGSSTDTQYF,TGTGCCAGCAGCAGGACAGGGTCTAGCACAGATACGCAGTATTTT,TRBJ2-3,TRBD1,-,15,TRBV9
CASSLWGNYEQYF,TGTGCCAGCAGCTTGTGGGGCAACTACGAGCAGTACTTC,TRBJ2-7,-,-,13,TRBV5-6
CASSFGEQAEQYF,TGCGCCAGCAGTTTCGGGGAGCAGGCCGAGCAGTACTTC,TRBJ2-7,-,-,13,TRBV10-1